The 27 T cell receptor beta chains presented below share a single source sample, sequenced in a study of T cells after yellow fever vaccination. TCRdb re-called the 5' RACE reads with MiXCR, one entry per CDR3 protein. Among more than 300,000 distinct CDR3 sequences listed, around 7.3% were seen once. The sequenced sample was PBMCs, obtained 35 to 50 days after the first yellow fever vaccination. All receptors come from a man younger than 35 who received the YFV17D yellow fever vaccine.

The chain employs TRBV4-1 and TRBJ1-1; D gene uncertain. V was trimmed by 6 bases and J by 10 bases, leaving 21 bases between them. CDR1 and CDR2 (germline): MGHRA, YSYEKL. CDR3 size: 14 residues. CDR3 loop: CASSRDELARVAFF. The CDR3 DNA follows: TGCGCCAGCAGTAGGGATGAGCTCGCCCGGGTAGCTTTCTTT.

This clonotype turned up a few times. V usage is TRBV9 and J usage is TRBJ2-1, with a weak D call TRBD2 (6 bases). The CDR3 is 16 residues long. V was cut by 6 bases and J by 0 bases, with 16 bases left in between. Germline lookup yields CDR1 SGDLS and CDR2 YYNGEE. The CDR3 DNA reads as TGTGCCAGCACCCCAGTTGCGGGACCCTCCTACAATGAGCAGTTCTTC. Its translation: CASTPVAGPSYNEQFF.

This clonotype was counted many times. The genes are TRBV5-1 and TRBJ2-5; D is perhaps TRBD2 (6 bases). The CDR3 totals 15 residues. Germline lookup yields CDR1 SGHRS and CDR2 YFSETQ. V was cut by 4 bases and J by 0 bases, with 13 bases left in between. This CDR3 is CASSTNRDYQETQYF. The CDR3 nucleotides read TGCGCCAGCAGCACTAACCGGGACTACCAAGAGACCCAGTACTTC.

In its sample, this clonotype was seen many times. The J gene is TRBJ1-2, the V gene TRBV18; D gene unclear. The V end was cut by 3 bases, the J end by 3 bases, with 17 bases between. This CDR3 is built from 16 residues. Germline V gene data show CDR1 as KGHSH and CDR2 as LQKENI. The DNA of the CDR3 is TGTGCCAGCTCACCTAAGGGCGGCGGAGAGGACTATGGCTACACCTTC. Its protein product is CASSPKGGGEDYGYTF.

This clonotype was recorded many times. This chain joins TRBV28 and TRBJ2-3; 11 bases line up with TRBD1. V gave up 1 base and J gave up 5 bases; unmatched junction bases: 14. CDR3 length: 19 amino acids. The V gene's germline CDR1 is MDHEN and CDR2 SYDVKM. CDR3 region: CASSLYRPIGTGGGDTQYF. The CDR3 DNA is TGTGCCAGCAGTTTATATCGCCCAATCGGGACAGGGGGTGGAGATACGCAGTATTTT. The whole variable domain, filled in from reference TRBV28 and TRBJ2-3, reads DVKVTQSSRYLVKRTGEKVFLECVQDMDHENMFWYRQDPGLGLRLIYFSYDVKMKEKGDIPEGYSVSREKKERFSLILESASTNQTSMYLCASSLYRPIGTGGGDTQYFGPGTRLTVL.

The chain employs TRBV14 and TRBJ2-7; D remains unclear. Germline V gene sequence: CDR1 SGHDN, CDR2 FVKESK. The CDR3 loop spans 14 amino acids. The V end was cut by 4 bases, the J end by 3 bases, with 13 bases between. The DNA for the CDR3 is TGTGCCAGCAGCCCGACACCTTTTTTCTACGAGCAGTACGTC. It encodes CASSPTPFFYEQYV.

This sequence joins TRBV5-1 and TRBJ2-1; maybe TRBD2 (6 bases). Trimming stripped 0 bases from V and 5 bases from J, with 12 bases between. CDR3 length: 15 residues. CDR1 and CDR2 from the germline V gene are SGHRS and YFSETQ. The CDR3 region is CASSLGGGFDNEQFF. The CDR3 DNA reads as TGCGCCAGCAGCTTGGGTGGGGGGTTTGACAATGAGCAGTTCTTC.

This clonotype has more than one count but fewer than ten. V gene TRBV7-9 combines with J gene TRBJ1-4; TRBD1 matches 7 bases. Losses at the gene ends were 1 base for V and 6 bases for J; bases not matched to a gene: 8. Germline V gene data show CDR1 as SEHNR and CDR2 as FQNEAQ (reference sequence). The CDR3 is made up of 16 amino acids. The CDR3 spells CASSLGTGKAHEKLFF. CDR3 in DNA: TGTGCCAGCAGCTTAGGGACAGGCAAGGCTCATGAAAAACTGTTTTTT.

Ten or more counts support this clonotype. The J gene is TRBJ2-2, the V gene TRBV6-2 or TRBV6-3; D call uncertain. The CDR3 covers 15 residues. The V end was cut by 0 bases, the J end by 7 bases, with 12 bases between. Germline CDR1 and CDR2: MNHEY and SVGEGT. The CDR3 region has the DNA TGTGCCAGCAGTTACTCGGCAACTGGGGACGGGGAGCTGTTTTTT. Its protein is CASSYSATGDGELFF.

This clonotype was seen a few times. This sequence joins TRBV6-2 or TRBV6-3 and TRBJ2-7, with 7 bases identical to TRBD1. CDR3 length: 15 residues. V was clipped by 7 bases and J by 2 bases; unmatched bases: 11. Per the germline V gene, CDR1 is MNHEY and CDR2 is SVGEGT. The CDR3 nucleotides are TGTGCCAGCAACTCGGACAGGCTCGTAACCTACGAGCAGTACGTC. Its protein is CASNSDRLVTYEQYV.

The chain employs TRBV5-5 and TRBJ1-6; D remains ambiguous. Germline CDR1 is SGHKS and CDR2 is YYEKEE (reference sequence). V was pared by 0 bases and J by 7 bases, with 11 bases between. CDR3 length: 15 amino acids. CDR3 sequence reads: CASSLEILRNSPLHF. CDR3 nucleotide sequence: TGTGCCAGCAGCTTGGAGATTCTTAGAAATTCACCCCTCCACTTT.

This chain joins TRBV7-3 and TRBJ2-5, with D perhaps TRBD1 or TRBD2 (5 bases each). The V gene lost 5 bases and the J gene lost 2 bases, with 15 bases spanning the gap. The CDR3 is 15 residues long. Germline CDR1 reads SGHTA; CDR2 reads FQGTGA. This CDR3 reads CASSDRDHRQETQYF. The CDR3, as DNA: TGTGCCAGCAGCGACCGGGACCACCGGCAAGAGACCCAGTACTTC. Full variable domain (rest looked up from reference TRBV7-3 and TRBJ2-5): GAGVSQTPSNKVTEKGKYVELRCDPISGHTALYWYRQSLGQGPEFLIYFQGTGAADDSGLPNDRFFAVRPEGSVSTLKIQRTERGDSAVYLCASSDRDHRQETQYFGPGTRLLVL.

This clonotype was found a few times. The genes are TRBV21-1 and TRBJ2-4; TRBD1 is the table's D call and was not checked against the DNA. TRBV21-1 is shown as a pseudogene. The CDR3 is 13 residues long. The CDR3 DNA follows: TGTGCCAGCAGCTCCTGTCAAGGGGGCATTCAGTACTTC. Translation gives CASSSCQGGIQYF.

This clonotype has just a few counts. The chain recombines TRBV5-1 with TRBJ2-5; 7 bases are a match to TRBD1. From germline, CDR1 is SGHRS and CDR2 YFSETQ. CDR3 length: 16 amino acids. Losses at the gene ends were 4 bases for V and 5 bases for J; bases not matched to a gene: 14. For the CDR3, the DNA is TGCGCCAGCAGCCTTGACAGGGCTAGGGGGCGCGAGACCCAGTACTTC. Its protein is CASSLDRARGRETQYF.

This clonotype occurred a few times. The CDR3 DNA reads as TGCAGCGTACAGGCAACCACAGATACGCAGTATTTT. It codes for CSVQATTDTQYF. The J gene is TRBJ2-3, the V gene TRBV29-1, with a tentative D call TRBD1 (5 bases). The CDR3 has 12 amino acids. Per germline, CDR1 SQVTM and CDR2 ANQGSEA. Trimming removed 6 bases from V and 2 bases from J, with 9 bases in between.

This clonotype was detected a few times. The chain is built from TRBV4-1 and TRBJ1-5; D might be TRBD1 (6 bases). Germline V gives CDR1 MGHRA, CDR2 YSYEKL. This CDR3 comprises 16 residues. The V end was cut by 4 bases, the J end by 3 bases, with 16 bases between. CDR3 amino acids: CASSPLAQGLNQPQHF. As DNA, the CDR3 is TGCGCCAGCAGCCCCCTGGCCCAGGGGCTCAATCAGCCCCAGCATTTT.

The table lists this clonotype with a few counts. The chain has TRBV4-2 and TRBJ1-1; D is unresolved. The germline CDR1 and CDR2 sequences are LGHNA and YNFKEQ. Trimming removed 6 bases at V and 7 bases at J, with 18 bases between. This CDR3 spans 14 amino acids. Here the CDR3 reads CASSADPGTYEAFF. In DNA, the CDR3 is TGTGCCAGCAGTGCGGACCCTGGAACTTATGAAGCTTTCTTT.

This clonotype occurred a few times. The genes are TRBV5-1 and TRBJ1-5; 8 bases are a match to TRBD1. This CDR3 spans 15 amino acids. Looked up from germline, CDR1 is SGHRS and CDR2 is YFSETQ. The V and J ends lost 5 bases and 3 bases, in that order; junction bases with no gene match: 7. Here the CDR3 reads CASSLTGGPNQPQHF. Here the CDR3 DNA reads TGCGCCAGCAGTCTTACAGGGGGGCCCAATCAGCCCCAGCATTTT. Full variable domain (rest looked up from reference TRBV5-1 and TRBJ1-5): KAGVTQTPRYLIKTRGQQVTLSCSPISGHRSVSWYQQTPGQGLQFLFEYFSETQRNKGNFPGRFSGRQFSNSRSEMNVSTLELGDSALYLCASSLTGGPNQPQHFGDGTRLSIL.

This clonotype showed up just a few times. The rearrangement uses TRBV12-3 or TRBV12-4 and TRBJ2-1; D is ambiguous. CDR3 length: 15 residues. The V end was cut by 2 bases, the J end by 0 bases, with 8 bases between. The CDR3 coding sequence is TGTGCCAGCAGTTTATGGGTGAGCTCCTACAATGAGCAGTTCTTC. It is translated as CASSLWVSSYNEQFF.

This clonotype came up many times. This rearrangement joins TRBV7-9 to TRBJ2-3; D is ambiguous. Trimming shortened V by 6 bases and J by 1 base, and 5 bases separated the two germline ends. Germline loops: CDR1 SEHNR, CDR2 FQNEAQ (reference sequence). This CDR3 spans 12 amino acids. In nucleotides, the CDR3 is TGTGCCAGCAGGAGCGGCACAGATACGCAGTATTTT. As protein: CASRSGTDTQYF.

This clonotype was counted between two and nine times. The rearrangement joins TRBV5-5 to TRBJ1-2; possibly TRBD1 for D (5 bases). CDR3 length: 15 residues. The germline CDR1 and CDR2 sequences are SGHKS and YYEKEE (reference sequence). V was trimmed by 2 bases and J by 3 bases, leaving 14 bases between them. The CDR3 DNA sequence: TGTGCCAGCAGCTTTGAAGGGGTTTCGGACTATGGCTACACCTTC. Translated, it gives CASSFEGVSDYGYTF. The full variable domain, rest sourced from reference TRBV5-5 and TRBJ1-2, is DAGVTQSPTHLIKTRGQQVTLRCSPISGHKSVSWYQQVLGQGPQFIFQYYEKEERGRGNFPDRFSARQFPNYSSELNVNALLLGDSALYLCASSFEGVSDYGYTFGSGTRLTVV.

This clonotype occurred a few times. The chain combines TRBV11-2 with TRBJ1-3; D call uncertain. The germline V gene has CDR1 SGHAT and CDR2 FQNNGV. Trimming cost V 2 bases and J 0 bases, with 8 bases left between them. The CDR3 has 15 residues. The CDR3 is CASSLNQVSGNTIYF. In nucleotides, the CDR3 is TGTGCCAGCAGCTTAAACCAGGTCTCTGGAAACACCATATATTTT.

This chain connects TRBV6-1 to TRBJ1-6, with a possible D match to TRBD1 (5 bases). V dropped 11 bases and J dropped 10 bases, with 12 bases sitting between them. CDR1 is MNHNS, CDR2 SASEGT, per germline. The CDR3 loop spans 11 amino acids. The CDR3 region is CAVGGFSPLHF. For the CDR3, the DNA is TGTGCCGTCGGGGGTTTCTCACCCCTCCACTTT.

This clonotype has at least ten counts. The chain uses TRBV5-1 and TRBJ2-5, with no clear D. V dropped 3 bases and J dropped 0 bases, with 3 bases sitting between them. The CDR3 sequence is 12 residues long. CDR1 and CDR2 from the germline V gene are SGHRS and YFSETQ. CDR3 in amino acids: CASSSHQETQYF. In nucleotides, the CDR3 is TGCGCCAGCAGCTCCCACCAAGAGACCCAGTACTTC. The full variable domain, its missing parts supplied by reference TRBV5-1 and TRBJ2-5, is KAGVTQTPRYLIKTRGQQVTLSCSPISGHRSVSWYQQTPGQGLQFLFEYFSETQRNKGNFPGRFSGRQFSNSRSEMNVSTLELGDSALYLCASSSHQETQYFGPGTRLLVL.

The V call is TRBV7-3, the J call TRBJ2-2; D gene uncertain. Trimming shortened V by 4 bases and J by 0 bases, and 9 bases separated the two germline ends. The germline gives CDR1 SGHTA, CDR2 FQGTGA. This CDR3 region has 15 residues. CDR3 coding DNA: TGTGCCAGCAGCTCGTGGGGAACGAACACCGGGGAGCTGTTTTTT. Translated, it gives CASSSWGTNTGELFF.

This clonotype was seen only a few times. The chain is built from TRBV9 and TRBJ2-3; possibly TRBD1 or TRBD2 for D (6 bases each). Looked up from germline, CDR1 is SGDLS and CDR2 is YYNGEE. Deletions cut 3 bases from V and 2 bases from J, with 10 bases between. There are 14 residues in the CDR3. The CDR3 nucleotides read TGTGCCAGCAGCGCGAGGGGGGACACAGATACGCAGTATTTT. Translated: CASSARGDTDTQYF. Full variable domain (remainder filled in from reference TRBV9 and TRBJ2-3): DSGVTQTPKHLITATGQRVTLRCSPRSGDLSVYWYQQSLDQGLQFLIQYYNGEERAKGNILERFSAQQFPDLHSELNLSSLELGDSALYFCASSARGDTDTQYFGPGTRLTVL.

The V gene is TRBV5-4, the J gene TRBJ2-1, with 13 bases fitting TRBD2. V shed 2 bases, J shed 7 bases, and the junction held 6 bases outside the gene matches. Germline CDR1 and CDR2: SGHNT and YYREEE (reference sequence). CDR3 length: 16 residues. The CDR3 protein is CASSFLLAGGENEQFF. As DNA, the CDR3 is TGTGCCAGCAGCTTCTTACTAGCGGGGGGGGAAAATGAGCAGTTCTTC.